This T cell receptor (beta chain) is drawn from a study of regulatory T cells in long-lasting Graves disease (dated by TCRdb to the early 2020s). Study-wide context: In the newly diagnosed Graves' disease group, patients had been taking antithyroid drugs for less than 3 months. Peripheral blood TCR sequencing and RNA sequencing compared persistent Graves' disease patients with newly diagnosed Graves' disease patients. The study was registered as a clinical trial and conducted in China. A total of about 35 samples underwent TCR sequencing, from about 13 patients with persistent Graves' disease and approximately 20 patients with newly diagnosed Graves' disease. What the work shows at the level of the full study, not this receptor alone: The study examined only peripheral blood because the primary lesion, thyroid tissue, could not be accessed. Persistent disease showed preferential use of TRBV28, TRBJ1-2 and TRBJ2-5, whereas newly diagnosed disease favored TRBV20-1 and TRBJ2-1. Lower TCR Shannon entropy and fewer highly expanded clones were observed in persistent Graves' disease patients than in newly diagnosed patients, which suggested clonal expansion. Sequencing and analysis were limited to the TCR beta chain. The authors noted that the small sample size was a limitation that may lower accuracy. Patients with persistent disease shared more public clonotypes (about 2,500) than newly diagnosed patients did (approximately 1,000).

As concerns this clonotype: Its binding antigen is unknown. No base quality information exists; no much larger clone differs at one position.

In light of the paper, this sample's time point label describes: newly diagnosed GD, antithyroid drugs for less than 3 months. For both TCR sequencing and RNA sequencing, RNA was extracted from PBMCs using TRIzol. The diagnosis of Graves' disease followed American Thyroid Association guidelines. The patients came from an endocrinology department in Xi'an, China. From each patient, 7.5 to 9.5 milliliters of peripheral blood was collected into an EDTA anticoagulant tube. Ficoll Paque Plus density gradient separation was used to isolate PBMCs, and no further T cell sorting was performed. RNA quality was checked with an Agilent 2100 Bioanalyzer and agarose gel, and concentration with a NanoDrop 2000. The method was multiplex PCR. This sample was sequenced with an Illumina HiSeq 4000. CDR3 regions were amplified by Arm-PCR with iRepertoire HTBI primers to construct TCR beta libraries. PCR products were gel purified before sequencing. As for how the authors treated the data: A total of fewer than 65 TRBV and 14 TRBJ segments were identified across samples and were used for gene usage analysis of CDR3 amino acid clonotypes. COPE and FqMerger were used to merge the filtered high-quality paired reads into contigs. BLAST was used to align contigs to the IMGT TRBV, TRBD and TRBJ reference genes, and CDR3 was defined following IMGT. Any clonotype with a frequency above 0.1% was classified as a highly expanded clone. Shannon entropy was used to measure repertoire diversity, and the Gini coefficient was used to measure V-J evenness. Clonotypes shared by more than one individual were considered public. In-frame beta chains were kept once TCRdb had trimmed the public reads at Q25 with fastp and called clones with MiXCR. Under each unique CDR3 protein, matching rows form one entry showing the most common genes and DNA. Clone size and V and J calls follow TCRdb, not the original study. The sample table records about 430,000 distinct CDR3 sequences; about 15% of these occur just once. The ten largest clones add up to 7.8% of the sample.

The CDR3 covers 12 residues, taking in both the cysteine and the phenylalanine. Here the CDR3 DNA is all that survives: 36 bases in frame from base 1. The germline V gene encodes CDR1 MNHEY and CDR2 SVGEGT. V is trimmed back by 11 bases and J by 6 bases, and the junction contains 8 bases that no gene match accounts for. These records were also assigned to another study, of T cells in Graves' hyperthyroidism and ophthalmopathy. The other study reports the following: Stable Graves' hyperthyroidism was defined as no progression to ophthalmopathy during 18 months of follow-up. Hyperthyroidism patients were newly diagnosed, had a disease duration of under 2 months, and were aged 18 to 65 years. Any patient with an uncontrolled infection, another autoimmune disease, pregnancy or lactation was excluded. Diagnoses relied on clinical symptoms, serum thyroxine and TRAb, thyroid ultrasound and orbital computed tomography. A first-round RT-PCR of the TCR CDR3 used the HTBI primer set with the Qiagen OneStep RT-PCR kit. Most expanded thyroid clonotypes (frequency above 0.001) were also detected in blood, suggesting blood repertoires may reflect thyroid immune responses. A 13 V-J signature model separated ophthalmopathy from stable hyperthyroidism, with roughly 88% sensitivity and 81.08% specificity in cross-validation and 80%/75% in testing. In validation, the model predicted progression to ophthalmopathy a median of approximately 6.6 months before onset, with roughly 70% sensitivity and about 72% specificity. To identify TCR V-J signatures that set the groups apart, the researchers used a discovery cohort of more than 95 patients, made up of roughly 40 with Graves' ophthalmopathy and about 59 with stable Graves' hyperthyroidism. Prospective prediction of ophthalmopathy was tested in an independent validation cohort consisting of 18 hyperthyroidism patients and about 17 patients who later progressed to ophthalmopathy. The 85 to 100 discovery patients were divided at random into training and test sets in a 7:3 ratio. The study also compared thyroid tissue and blood T-cell repertoires from several Graves' hyperthyroidism patients. Once sampling was done, hyperthyroidism patients were given methimazole at a starting dose of 30 mg daily, whereas ophthalmopathy patients were given high-dose intravenous methylprednisolone. Libraries were constructed in a second round of multiplex PCR, after which size selection and purification were carried out. Sequencing of the libraries was done on an Illumina HiSeq2000 using paired-end 100 bp reads. SOAPnuke was used to process the raw data, removing reads that contained adapters or uncalled bases, had a mean Phred below 15, or lacked an exact match to the constant primer or identifier. High-quality paired reads were merged with COPE v1.2.5, and unique nucleotide sequences were defined as clonotypes. MiTCR v1.1 was used to align clonotypes to the IMGT TRBV, TRBD and TRBJ reference segments. Analysis was restricted to V-J combinations with a frequency above 0.0001, which covered roughly 99% of repertoires. A TCS score was defined as the ratio between F50 (clonal expansion) and ExV (chaos), using BLOSUM62-based TCRdist between CDR3 peptides within each V-J. Welch's t-statistics and random forest reduced around 550 V-J features to 13, which were used in a naive Bayes classifier (R e1071). No statistical method was used to fix the sample size in advance, and group allocation was not hidden from the investigators. The paper reports TCR Vbeta CDR3 sequencing of fewer than 150 peripheral blood samples: around 45 ophthalmopathy, about 75 hyperthyroidism and around 17 progressor patients.

This receptor was taken from a middle-aged woman with Graves disease. Donor details come from another sample of the same person, matched by shared clones. Here the sequenced sample was peripheral blood mononuclear cells (PBMCs), taken at new diagnosis, from a patient treated with antithyroid drugs. The chain uses TRBV6-2 or TRBV6-3 and TRBJ2-7; 9 nucleotides in the junction match TRBD2. At the DNA level, the sequence is TGTGCCGGGGATAGCGGGAGTGGCGAGCAGTACTTC. Its translation reads: CAGDSGSGEQYF.